Below are 25 T cell receptor beta chains sequenced from a single sample in a study of blood T cell repertoires in COVID-19. The repertoire was sequenced with immunoSEQ multiplex PCR; TCRdb's copy has only in-frame clones and lacks some. The top ten hold about 22% of the sample, which has fewer than 200,000 clones, 87% seen once. What was sequenced was peripheral blood. The receptors were gathered from a man aged 60 to 75 with active or convalescent COVID-19.

The gene calls are TRBV6-6 and TRBJ2-1; 7 bases agree with TRBD2. CDR1 and CDR2 from the germline V gene are MNHNY and SVGAGI (reference sequence). V shed 0 bases and J 6 bases; nucleotides not matched to a gene: 8. This CDR3 spans 16 amino acids. CDR3 sequence (DNA): TGTGCCAGCAGTTACTCGAGGAGCGGGGCCAGCAATGAGCAGTTCTTC. This encodes CASSYSRSGASNEQFF.

The chain employs TRBV27 and TRBJ1-1; 7 bases agree with TRBD1. The trim removed 6 bases at V and 2 bases at J, leaving 3 bases unmatched. CDR1 is MNHEY and CDR2 is SMNVEV in the germline V gene (reference sequence). CDR3 size: 13 residues. CDR3 bases: TGTGCCAGCAGCCGGGACAGAAACACTGAAGCTTTCTTT. Translated, it gives CASSRDRNTEAFF.

The gene calls are TRBV5-4 and TRBJ1-6, with 9 positions matching TRBD1. Germline V CDR1 and CDR2: SGHNT, YYREEE (reference sequence). The length of the CDR3 is 19 residues. With 5 bases clipped from V and 3 bases from J, the junction kept 15 bases outside the gene matches. CDR3 loop: CASSQGQGPRLRYNSPLHF. The CDR3 region has the DNA TGTGCCAGCAGTCAGGGACAGGGTCCAAGACTGCGCTATAATTCACCCCTCCACTTT.

This chain connects TRBV5-1 to TRBJ2-6, with TRBD1 matching over 8 bases. CDR1 and CDR2 from the germline V gene are SGHRS and YFSETQ. Unmatched junction bases numbered 3, after V lost 2 bases and J lost 2 bases. The CDR3 spans 16 residues. CDR3 coding DNA: TGCGCCAGCAGCTTCCGGACAGGGACTGGGGCCAACGTCCTGACTTTC. It codes for CASSFRTGTGANVLTF.

V usage is TRBV5-1 and J usage is TRBJ1-5; 8 bases match TRBD1. The CDR3 runs 13 residues. From germline, CDR1 is SGHRS and CDR2 YFSETQ. Losses at the gene ends were 8 bases for V and 7 bases for J; bases not matched to a gene: 8. CDR3 amino acids: CASATGEGQPQHF. CDR3 coding DNA: TGCGCCAGTGCGACAGGGGAGGGGCAGCCCCAGCATTTT.

The gene calls are TRBV5-1 and TRBJ2-1; 10 bases agree with TRBD1. Per germline, CDR1 SGHRS and CDR2 YFSETQ. This CDR3 is 16 amino acids long. After removal of 4 bases from V and 6 bases from J, the junction contained 10 bases not matched to a gene. The CDR3 nucleotides read TGCGCCAGCAGCCAACAGGGACAGGGGAGCGGCAATGAGCAGTTCTTC. Residues: CASSQQGQGSGNEQFF. The full variable domain, its missing parts supplied by reference TRBV5-1 and TRBJ2-1, is KAGVTQTPRYLIKTRGQQVTLSCSPISGHRSVSWYQQTPGQGLQFLFEYFSETQRNKGNFPGRFSGRQFSNSRSEMNVSTLELGDSALYLCASSQQGQGSGNEQFFGPGTRLTVL.

This clone has a single count. The V call is TRBV7-9, the J call TRBJ1-4; tentative D call: TRBD1 (5 bases). From germline, CDR1 is SEHNR and CDR2 FQNEAQ (reference sequence). This CDR3 has 14 amino acids. The V and J ends lost 3 bases and 3 bases respectively, with 8 bases between them. CDR3 in amino acids: CASSFRGSNEKLFF. CDR3 nucleotide sequence: TGTGCCAGCAGCTTCCGGGGGTCTAATGAAAAACTGTTTTTT.

The chain links TRBV12-5 to TRBJ2-3; 15 nucleotides match TRBD2. This CDR3 spans 17 amino acids. V lost 5 bases to trimming and J lost 6 bases; unmatched junction nucleotides: 9. Germline V CDR1 and CDR2: LGHNT, FRNRAP. The CDR3 DNA sequence: TGTGCTAGTGGTCCCGGGACTAGCGGGGGGCCTTACGATACGCAGTATTTT. It translates to CASGPGTSGGPYDTQYF.

J is TRBJ1-2 and V is TRBV12-5; tentatively, D is TRBD1 (5 bases). Germline V gene data show CDR1 as LGHNT and CDR2 as FRNRAP. The CDR3 loop spans 15 amino acids. V dropped 5 bases and J dropped 3 bases, with 16 bases sitting between them. CDR3 in DNA: TGTGCTAGTGGTCCTTCTCCTCTCAGGGACTATGGCTACACCTTC. It is translated as CASGPSPLRDYGYTF.

A single count supports this clone. The genes are TRBV12-3 or TRBV12-4 and TRBJ1-2; no reliable D call. The CDR3 runs to 13 residues. V was clipped by 3 bases and J by 4 bases, with 9 bases between them. The CDR3 bases are TGTGCCAGCAGTTTTAACGGACTCTATGGCTACACCTTC. Its translation is CASSFNGLYGYTF.

The V gene is TRBV12-3 or TRBV12-4, the J gene TRBJ2-1; 7 bases are a match to TRBD2. V gave up 7 bases and J gave up 15 bases; unmatched junction bases: 12. The CDR3 sequence is 12 residues long. The CDR3 DNA reads TGTGCCAGCACCCCCCGGGTCGGGACTATGTTCTTC. It encodes CASTPRVGTMFF.

This chain joins TRBV19 and TRBJ1-1; 9 nucleotides align to TRBD1. This CDR3 comprises 15 residues. Trimming removed 4 bases from V and 1 base from J; junction bases left unmatched: 4. The germline CDR1 and CDR2 sequences are LNHDA and SQIVND (reference sequence). The CDR3: CASSTMGQGNTEAFF. CDR3 DNA: TGTGCCAGTAGTACAATGGGACAGGGGAACACTGAAGCTTTCTTT.

The V and J genes are TRBV5-1 and TRBJ1-1, with a weak D call TRBD1 (5 bases). Trimming left V 2 bases short and J 1 base short, with 15 bases between. The CDR3 is 16 residues long. Germline-derived CDR1 and CDR2 are SGHRS and YFSETQ. The DNA of the CDR3 is TGCGCCAGCAGCTTCCGGGCCACAGGCACGAACACTGAAGCTTTCTTT. Protein sequence: CASSFRATGTNTEAFF.

This chain joins TRBV30 and TRBJ1-5; D is unresolved. Germline CDR1 is GTSNPN and CDR2 is SVGIG (reference sequence). The CDR3 length is 15 residues. V lost 0 bases to trimming and J lost 2 bases, with 11 bases between them. The CDR3 loop is CAWSVQRVGNQPQHF. The CDR3 DNA reads TGTGCCTGGAGTGTCCAACGGGTGGGCAATCAGCCCCAGCATTTT.

The chain employs TRBV5-4 and TRBJ1-4; TRBD1 matches at 7 bases. Trimming at V came to 5 bases and at J to 6 bases, leaving 7 bases not matched to a gene. Germline CDR1 and CDR2: SGHNT and YYREEE (reference sequence). The CDR3 runs to 14 residues. CDR3 residues: CASSSGGTDEKLFF. The CDR3 coding sequence is TGTGCCAGCAGTTCTGGCGGGACAGATGAAAAACTGTTTTTT.

This clone was recorded only once. V usage is TRBV10-3 and J usage is TRBJ1-2; D ambiguous. This CDR3 comprises 15 residues. The germline V and J ends were trimmed by 7 bases and 2 bases, with 17 bases remaining between them. The germline V gene encodes CDR1 ENHRY and CDR2 SYGVKD. The CDR3 loop reads CAITGGQAQNYGYTF. For the CDR3, the DNA is TGTGCCATCACTGGAGGGCAGGCTCAAAACTATGGCTACACCTTC.

CDR3 loop: CATSDARGKGNQPQHF. As DNA, the CDR3 is TGTGCCACCAGTGATGCCAGGGGGAAGGGCAATCAGCCCCAGCATTTT. The chain combines TRBV24-1 with TRBJ1-5, with 7 bases aligning to TRBD1. The junction had 6 bases not matched to a gene; V was cut back by 3 bases and J by 2 bases. The CDR3 consists of 16 residues. Germline V lookup: CDR1 KGHDR, CDR2 SFDVKD.

The chain couples TRBV6-5 to TRBJ1-6; a possible D gene is TRBD1 (6 bases). Trimming left V 6 bases short and J 9 bases short, with 18 bases between. Germline-derived CDR1 and CDR2 are MNHEY and SVGAGI. This CDR3 contains 15 residues. CDR3 nucleotides: TGTGCCAGCAGCCCGGTGGGGGGCGGGGGTTCACCCCTCCACTTT. Translating gives CASSPVGGGGSPLHF.

Comments on this clone: Other DNA sequences within the sample encode an identical CDR3. This chain uses TRBV12-3 or TRBV12-4 with TRBJ1-1; no definite D call. This CDR3 spans 12 amino acids. Deletions cut 5 bases from V and 1 base from J, with 5 bases between. CDR3 sequence reads: CASSSTNTEAFF. The CDR3 region has the DNA TGTGCCAGCAGTAGCACGAACACTGAAGCTTTCTTT.

The rearrangement joins TRBV7-9 to TRBJ1-6; possible D gene TRBD1, 6 bases. V dropped 1 base and J dropped 8 bases, with 9 bases sitting between them. The CDR3 spans 14 residues. The germline V gene encodes CDR1 SEHNR and CDR2 FQNEAQ (reference sequence). The DNA of the CDR3 is TGTGCCAGCAGCTTAGTTTCAGGGGATTCACCCCTCCACTTT. It codes for CASSLVSGDSPLHF.

This chain connects TRBV5-7 to TRBJ2-7, with TRBD1 matching over 8 bases. TRBV5-7 is marked as an open reading frame, function uncertain. The CDR3 has 15 amino acids. The junction had 13 bases not matched to a gene; V was cut back by 4 bases and J by 7 bases. The CDR3: CASSHDRGYLREQYF. CDR3 nucleotide sequence: TGTGCCAGCAGCCACGACAGGGGCTACCTCCGGGAGCAGTACTTC.

The chain joins TRBV20-1 to TRBJ2-7; no reliable D call. Germline V CDR1 and CDR2: DFQATT, SNEGSKA (reference sequence). The CDR3 has 11 amino acids. V gave up 3 bases and J gave up 2 bases, with 5 bases separating them. For the CDR3, the DNA is TGCAGTGCTAGCGAGACCTACGAGCAGTACTTC. This encodes CSASETYEQYF.

This rearrangement joins TRBV5-1 to TRBJ1-1; D remains unclear. The germline V and J ends were trimmed by 4 bases and 4 bases, with 14 bases remaining between them. CDR1 and CDR2 (germline): SGHRS, YFSETQ. This CDR3 is built from 14 residues. CDR3 DNA sequence: TGCGCCAGCAGCAGCGGAAATTCGTTCACTGAAGCTTTCTTT. Residues: CASSSGNSFTEAFF. Using reference TRBV5-1 and TRBJ1-1 for the parts outside the CDR3, the full variable domain is KAGVTQTPRYLIKTRGQQVTLSCSPISGHRSVSWYQQTPGQGLQFLFEYFSETQRNKGNFPGRFSGRQFSNSRSEMNVSTLELGDSALYLCASSSGNSFTEAFFGQGTRLTVV.

The chain joins TRBV28 to TRBJ1-1; unclear D gene. The CDR3 is made up of 13 amino acids. The V gene's germline CDR1 is MDHEN and CDR2 SYDVKM. Trimming left V 6 bases short and J 2 bases short, with 10 bases between. CDR3 amino acids: CASSREYNTEAFF. CDR3 nucleotides: TGTGCCAGCAGCCGGGAATATAACACTGAAGCTTTCTTT.

CDR3 protein: CSARVSTEAFF. The CDR3, as DNA: TGCAGTGCTAGAGTGTCGACTGAAGCTTTCTTT. The chain joins TRBV20-1 to TRBJ1-1; D remains unclear. The CDR3 is 11 residues long. The ends were cut back, 1 base at V and 5 bases at J, with 5 bases in the middle. Germline V lookup: CDR1 DFQATT, CDR2 SNEGSKA (reference sequence).